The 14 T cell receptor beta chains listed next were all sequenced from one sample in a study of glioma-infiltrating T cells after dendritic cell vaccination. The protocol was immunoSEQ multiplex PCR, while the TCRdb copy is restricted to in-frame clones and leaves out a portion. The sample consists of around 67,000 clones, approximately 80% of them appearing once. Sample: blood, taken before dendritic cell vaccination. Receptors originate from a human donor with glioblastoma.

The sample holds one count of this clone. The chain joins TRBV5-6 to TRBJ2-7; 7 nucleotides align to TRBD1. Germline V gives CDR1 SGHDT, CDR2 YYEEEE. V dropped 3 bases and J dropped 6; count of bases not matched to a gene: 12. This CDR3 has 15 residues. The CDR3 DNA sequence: TGTGCCAGCAGCTCCGACAGGGAAGAATTATTCGAGCAGTACTTC. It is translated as CASSSDREELFEQYF.

Here the CDR3 DNA reads TGTGCCACCAGGTTAATACCCTCAGGCGGGGAAAGGCAGCCCCAGCATTTT. The encoded protein is CATRLIPSGGERQPQHF. The V gene is TRBV15, the J gene TRBJ1-5, with D hard to call. V was trimmed by 6 bases and J by 7 bases, leaving 25 bases between them. The CDR3 length is 17 residues. Germline lookup yields CDR1 LNHNV and CDR2 YYDKDF (reference sequence).

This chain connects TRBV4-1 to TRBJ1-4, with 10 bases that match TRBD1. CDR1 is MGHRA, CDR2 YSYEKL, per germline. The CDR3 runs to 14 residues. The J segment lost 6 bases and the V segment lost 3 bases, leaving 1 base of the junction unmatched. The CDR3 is CASSQGQGYEKLFF. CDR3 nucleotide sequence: TGCGCCAGCAGCCAGGGACAGGGGTATGAAAAACTGTTTTTT.

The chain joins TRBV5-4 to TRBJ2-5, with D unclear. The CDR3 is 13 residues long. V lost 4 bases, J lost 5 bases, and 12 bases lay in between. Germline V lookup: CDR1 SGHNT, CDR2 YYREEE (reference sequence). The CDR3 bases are TGTGCCAGCAGCCCCCCCTCTATGGAGACCCAGTACTTC. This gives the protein CASSPPSMETQYF.

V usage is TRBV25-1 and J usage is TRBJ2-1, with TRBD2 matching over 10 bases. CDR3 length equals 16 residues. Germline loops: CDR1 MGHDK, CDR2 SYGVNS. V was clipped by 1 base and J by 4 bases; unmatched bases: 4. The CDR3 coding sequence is TGTGCCAGCAGTGAATGGAGCGGGGGGGTGTACAATGAGCAGTTCTTC. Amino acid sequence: CASSEWSGGVYNEQFF.

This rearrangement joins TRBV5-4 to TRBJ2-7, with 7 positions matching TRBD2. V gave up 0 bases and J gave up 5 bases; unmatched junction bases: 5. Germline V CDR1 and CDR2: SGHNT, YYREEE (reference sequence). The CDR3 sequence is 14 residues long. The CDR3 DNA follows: TGTGCCAGCAGCTTGGCCGGGGGGATAAACGAGCAGTACTTC. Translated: CASSLAGGINEQYF.

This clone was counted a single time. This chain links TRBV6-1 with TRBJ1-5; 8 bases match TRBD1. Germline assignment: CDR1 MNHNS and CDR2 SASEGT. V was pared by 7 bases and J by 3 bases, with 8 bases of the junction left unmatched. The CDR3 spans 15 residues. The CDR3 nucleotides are TGTGCCAGCAAATGGACAGGGTCGGTCAATCAGCCCCAGCATTTT. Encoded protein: CASKWTGSVNQPQHF.

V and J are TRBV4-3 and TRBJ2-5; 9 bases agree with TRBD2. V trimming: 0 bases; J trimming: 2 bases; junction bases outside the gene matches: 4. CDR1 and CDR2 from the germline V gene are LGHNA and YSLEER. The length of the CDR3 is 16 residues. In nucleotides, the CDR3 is TGCGCCAGCAGCCAAGATCGGGCGGGGGGGCAAGAGACCCAGTACTTC. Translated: CASSQDRAGGQETQYF.

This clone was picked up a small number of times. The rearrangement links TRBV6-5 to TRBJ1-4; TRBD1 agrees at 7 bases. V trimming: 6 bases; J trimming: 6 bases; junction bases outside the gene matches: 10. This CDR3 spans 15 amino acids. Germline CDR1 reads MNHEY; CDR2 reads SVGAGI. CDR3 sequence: CASSSTGVGYEKLFF. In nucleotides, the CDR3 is TGTGCCAGCAGCTCCACAGGGGTCGGATATGAAAAACTGTTTTTT.

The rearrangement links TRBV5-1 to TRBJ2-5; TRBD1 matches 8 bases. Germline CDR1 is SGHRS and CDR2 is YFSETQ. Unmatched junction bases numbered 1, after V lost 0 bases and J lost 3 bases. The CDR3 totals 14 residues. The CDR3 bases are TGCGCCAGCAGCTTGGTGGGACAGGAAGAGACCCAGTACTTC. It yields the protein CASSLVGQEETQYF.

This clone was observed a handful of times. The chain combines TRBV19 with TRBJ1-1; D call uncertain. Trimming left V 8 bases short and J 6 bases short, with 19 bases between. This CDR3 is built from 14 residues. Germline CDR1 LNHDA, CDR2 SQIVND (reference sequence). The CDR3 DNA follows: TGTGCCAGTGTGATTTCGGCGGGGAGGCCTGAAGCTTTCTTT. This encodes CASVISAGRPEAFF.

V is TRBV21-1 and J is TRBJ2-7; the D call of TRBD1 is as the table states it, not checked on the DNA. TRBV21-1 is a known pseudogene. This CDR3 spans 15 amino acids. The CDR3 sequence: CASSNQDRAAYEQYF. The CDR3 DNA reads TGTGCCAGCAGCAACCAAGACAGGGCGGCCTACGAGCAGTACTTC.

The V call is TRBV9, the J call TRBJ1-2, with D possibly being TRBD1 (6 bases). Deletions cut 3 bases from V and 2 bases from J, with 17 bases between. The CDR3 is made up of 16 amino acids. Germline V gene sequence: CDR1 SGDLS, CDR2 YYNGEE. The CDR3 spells CASSARMPGQNYGYTF. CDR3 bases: TGTGCCAGCAGCGCCCGGATGCCGGGACAAAACTATGGCTACACCTTC.

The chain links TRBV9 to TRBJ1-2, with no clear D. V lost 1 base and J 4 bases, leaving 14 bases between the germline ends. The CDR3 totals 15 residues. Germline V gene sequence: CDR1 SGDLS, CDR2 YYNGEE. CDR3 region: CASSVSGQAIYGYTF. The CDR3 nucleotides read TGTGCCAGCAGCGTATCTGGGCAGGCGATCTATGGCTACACCTTC.